This entry lists 6 T cell receptor beta chains sequenced from one sample in a study of T cell responses to AZD1222 COVID-19 vaccine. The data were produced by immunoSEQ multiplex PCR, yet TCRdb's version contains in-frame clones alone and is incomplete. This sample yields approximately 100,000 clones, of which 80% to 90% are seen a single time; over 3% belongs to the top ten. The specimen was peripheral blood, collected on day 0 of AZD1222 vaccination. All receptors derive from an adult in good health.

On this clone: The sample holds other DNA sequences that translate to the same CDR3. The rearrangement joins TRBV5-1 to TRBJ1-5; possible D gene TRBD1, 5 bases. V dropped 7 bases and J dropped 1 base, with 9 bases sitting between them. Germline CDR1 SGHRS, CDR2 YFSETQ. This CDR3 comprises 13 residues. CDR3 bases: TGCGCCAGCTCTCGGGACAGCAATCAGCCCCAGCATTTT. This sequence encodes CASSRDSNQPQHF.

This clone has just one count. This chain links TRBV30 with TRBJ1-2; TRBD1 agrees at 7 bases. V trimming: 2 bases; J trimming: 0 bases; junction bases outside the gene matches: 6. Germline V lookup: CDR1 GTSNPN, CDR2 SVGIG (reference sequence). The CDR3 runs to 15 residues. CDR3 amino acids: CAWSLRDRTNYGYTF. The CDR3 nucleotides read TGTGCCTGGAGTTTAAGGGACAGAACTAACTATGGCTACACCTTC.

The chain is built from TRBV18 and TRBJ1-1; 7 positions match TRBD1. V gave up 3 bases and J gave up 6 bases; unmatched junction bases: 10. The length of the CDR3 is 15 residues. Germline CDR1 and CDR2: KGHSH and LQKENI. The CDR3 here is CASSPGQLRTAEAFF. The CDR3 region has the DNA TGTGCCAGCTCACCGGGACAGCTTCGAACAGCTGAAGCTTTCTTT.

This chain joins TRBV2 and TRBJ1-6; D ambiguous. V lost 2 bases and J lost 8, with 10 bases in between. CDR1 is SNHLY and CDR2 is FYNNEI in the germline V gene. The CDR3 totals 14 residues. CDR3 bases: TGTGCCAGCAGTGAAAATGGCCGATATTCACCCCTCCACTTT. Protein sequence: CASSENGRYSPLHF.

The chain carries TRBV3-1 (or the pseudogene TRBV3-2) and TRBJ2-3; TRBD2 matches at 15 bases. Germline V gene sequence: CDR1 LGHDT, CDR2 YNNKEL (reference sequence). V lost 4 bases and J lost 4; bases outside the gene matches: 6. The CDR3 runs 17 residues. CDR3 nucleotide sequence: TGTGCCAGCAGCCTTTATGGGACTAGCGGGGGGTCAGATACGCAGTATTTT. Translated: CASSLYGTSGGSDTQYF.

V and J are TRBV10-3 and TRBJ2-7; D unclear. There are 13 residues in the CDR3. V lost 6 bases and J lost 1, with 10 bases in between. Germline V gives CDR1 ENHRY, CDR2 SYGVKD. This CDR3 reads CAIRGQPSYEQYF. CDR3 nucleotides: TGTGCCATCAGAGGCCAGCCTTCCTACGAGCAGTACTTC.